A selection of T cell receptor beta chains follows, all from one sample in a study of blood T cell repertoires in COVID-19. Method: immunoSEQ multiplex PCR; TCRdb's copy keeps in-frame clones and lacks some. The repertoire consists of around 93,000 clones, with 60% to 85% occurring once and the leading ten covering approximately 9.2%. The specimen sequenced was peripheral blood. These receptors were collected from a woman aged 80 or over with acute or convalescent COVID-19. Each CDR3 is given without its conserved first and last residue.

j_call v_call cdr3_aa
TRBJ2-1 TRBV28 ASSRRGTSEGNEQF
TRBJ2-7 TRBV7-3 ASSPSGLSPEQY
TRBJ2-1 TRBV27 ASKTGSNNEQF
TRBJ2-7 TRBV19 ASSNLSGGTGEQY
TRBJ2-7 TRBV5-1 ASSLFQGAKLYEQY
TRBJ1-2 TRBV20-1 SASQGSNGYT
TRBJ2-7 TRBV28 ASSLGTSIYEQY
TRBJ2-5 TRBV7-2 ASSLFLAEGETQY
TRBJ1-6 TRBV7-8 ASSLVDSTSSYNSPLH
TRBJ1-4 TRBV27 ASSLWAGGMEKLF
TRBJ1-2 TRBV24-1 ATSAGSYGYT
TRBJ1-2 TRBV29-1 SASRFSDRVYGYT
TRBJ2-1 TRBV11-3 ASSPAGSGGNEQF
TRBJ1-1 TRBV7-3 ASSLDPGAMNTEAF
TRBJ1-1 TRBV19 ASSARTALNTEAF
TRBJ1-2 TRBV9 ASSVSPIPHGYT